This TCR beta chain was recorded in a study of OX40 agonist ivuxolimab in advanced cancers. Across the whole study: Allowance was made for prior anti-PD-1, anti-PD-L1 or anti-CTLA-4 therapy, and about 44% had some.

Excluded were patients having autoimmune disease history or systemic immunosuppression. Broader study findings: Mean expanded clone counts were higher in CD8+ than CD4+ T cells. Normalized expansion of T-cell clones was also low for some nonresponders.

Libraries were prepared by immunoSEQ multiplex PCR; TCRdb keeps only in-frame clonotypes and omits some of them. The sample has about 97,000 clones; about 86% are singletons. Points on this clone: Its antigen is unknown.

Trimming left V 1 base short and J 4 bases short, with 11 bases between. There are 15 residues in the CDR3. Germline CDR1 is LNHDA and CDR2 is SQIVND (reference sequence). The receptor was derived from an adult with an advanced solid tumor such as melanoma, head and neck, liver or kidney cancer. The sample in question was CD4+ or CD8+ T cells sorted from blood, obtained in a trial of the OX40 agonist ivuxolimab. The genes are TRBV19 and TRBJ1-5; D might be TRBD1 (6 bases). The CDR3 nucleotides read TGTGCCAGTAGTATAGGGGGGCAGATAAATCAGCCCCAGCATTTT. This codes for CASSIGGQINQPQHF.